Each of the 24 T cell receptor beta chains below was sequenced from the same sample in a study of immunodeficiency. Study outcomes and limitations: Patients and controls had similar CD4+ T cell V-J pairing and entropy.

Only in-frame clones appear in the TCRdb table, and some are missing; sequencing was by immunoSEQ multiplex PCR. This table holds approximately 2,300 clones, roughly 86% found once. Antigens of these TCRs are unknown. Sequenced sample: CD4+ T cells from blood. These receptors all come from a girl between 5 and 17 years old with POLD1 deficiency.

This sequence joins TRBV6-1 and TRBJ2-4, with D tentatively TRBD1 or TRBD2 (5 bases each). CDR1 is MNHNS and CDR2 is SASEGT in the germline V gene. CDR3 length: 14 amino acids. V was clipped by 1 base and J by 16 bases, with 20 bases between them. The CDR3 region is CASSEGYKRGHPYF. In DNA, the CDR3 is TGTGCCAGCAGTGAAGGTTACAAACGGGGCCACCCATACTTC.

CDR3 residues: CASSQAGLGSGEQFF. In DNA form, the CDR3 reads TGTGCCAGCAGCCAAGCAGGACTAGGCTCAGGGGAGCAGTTCTTC. The V gene is TRBV3-1 (or the pseudogene TRBV3-2), the J gene TRBJ2-1; 7 bases are a match to TRBD2. This CDR3 is built from 15 residues. The V gene end was trimmed by 1 base and the J gene end by 10 bases; junction bases not matched to a gene: 10. Germline V gives CDR1 LGHDT, CDR2 YNNKEL (reference sequence).

This clone was seen a handful of times. J is TRBJ2-1 and V is TRBV5-5, with 8 bases lining up with TRBD2. V trimming: 4 bases; J trimming: 7 bases; junction bases outside the gene matches: 22. This CDR3 is built from 19 residues. Germline CDR1 is SGHKS and CDR2 is YYEKEE (reference sequence). The CDR3 is CASSPRTAGGLRERNEQFF. Written as DNA, the CDR3 is TGTGCCAGCAGCCCTCGGACGGCGGGAGGCTTACGGGAAAGAAATGAGCAGTTCTTC.

The gene calls are TRBV5-4 and TRBJ2-2, with D possibly being TRBD1 (5 bases). CDR1 and CDR2 (germline): SGHNT, YYREEE (reference sequence). This CDR3 is built from 13 residues. V was trimmed by 6 bases and J by 5 bases, leaving 11 bases between them. The CDR3, as DNA: TGTGCCAGCAAAAGGGGTGGAACCGGGGAGCTGTTTTTT. Protein sequence: CASKRGGTGELFF.

Here the CDR3 reads CASSPWSREGVEAFF. CDR3 coding DNA: TGTGCCAGCAGCCCGTGGAGCCGGGAGGGAGTTGAAGCTTTCTTT. The chain employs TRBV11-3 and TRBJ1-1; no definite D call. V lost 5 bases, J lost 7 bases, and 20 bases lay in between. Germline CDR1 SGHNT, CDR2 YENEEA. There are 15 residues in the CDR3.

V is TRBV28 and J is TRBJ2-1, with D tentatively TRBD1 or TRBD2 (5 bases each). Trimming took 2 bases from V and 2 from J, leaving 10 bases between them. This CDR3 spans 15 amino acids. CDR1 MDHEN and CDR2 SYDVKM come from the germline V gene. The CDR3 protein is CASSLRDRTYNEQFF. CDR3 sequence (DNA): TGTGCCAGCAGTTTACGGGACCGAACCTACAATGAGCAGTTCTTC.

The V gene is TRBV5-1, the J gene TRBJ2-1; D perhaps matches TRBD2 (6 bases). CDR3 size: 15 residues. V was pared by 0 bases and J by 4 bases, with 11 bases between. Germline V gives CDR1 SGHRS, CDR2 YFSETQ. In DNA, the CDR3 is TGCGCCAGCAGCTTGGAAGGTAGCGGTTACAATGAGCAGTTCTTC. It is translated as CASSLEGSGYNEQFF.

The rearrangement links TRBV24-1 to TRBJ1-2, with no clear D. V was shortened by 4 bases and J by 7 bases, with 9 bases between the two germline ends. The CDR3 loop spans 12 amino acids. The germline V gene has CDR1 KGHDR and CDR2 SFDVKD. In DNA, the CDR3 is TGTGCCACCAGTGACCCCCTCCGTGGCTACACCTTC. Residues: CATSDPLRGYTF.

This chain connects TRBV5-6 to TRBJ1-2; tentative D call: TRBD1 (6 bases). CDR3 length: 14 amino acids. The germline gives CDR1 SGHDT, CDR2 YYEEEE. Trimming took off 2 bases at V and 4 bases at J, with 12 bases between the two ends. Here the CDR3 reads CASSLAGERYGYTF. CDR3 nucleotide sequence: TGTGCCAGCAGCTTAGCAGGGGAACGCTATGGCTACACCTTC.

The table lists this clone with a count of one. The genes are TRBV6-5 and TRBJ1-6; TRBD1 might be the D (5 bases). Deletions cut 8 bases from V and 8 bases from J, with 13 bases between. Germline lookup yields CDR1 MNHEY and CDR2 SVGAGI. This CDR3 is 13 amino acids long. The DNA of the CDR3 is TGTGCCAGCTCGGTGCTGGGGGATTCACCCCTCCACTTT. Protein: CASSVLGDSPLHF.

The V and J genes are TRBV5-4 and TRBJ2-7, with D uncertain. This CDR3 is 13 amino acids long. Germline CDR1 reads SGHNT; CDR2 reads YYREEE (reference sequence). With 0 bases removed from V and 0 bases from J, the gap between germline ends came to 4 bases. The CDR3 region has the DNA TGTGCCAGCAGCTTGGAGGGCTCCTACGAGCAGTACTTC. It yields the protein CASSLEGSYEQYF.

The chain carries TRBV5-1 and TRBJ1-2, with 7 bases lining up with TRBD1. Germline V gene sequence: CDR1 SGHRS, CDR2 YFSETQ. The CDR3 sequence is 15 residues long. V was clipped by 0 bases and J by 2 bases; unmatched bases: 4. The CDR3 region has the DNA TGCGCCAGCAGCTTGGGACAGGGAGGGAACTATGGCTACACCTTC. Its translation: CASSLGQGGNYGYTF.

The rearrangement joins TRBV29-1 to TRBJ2-4, with 9 bases lining up with TRBD2. This CDR3 is 14 amino acids long. Looked up from germline, CDR1 is SQVTM and CDR2 is ANQGSEA. The V segment lost 4 bases and the J segment 7 bases; nucleotides outside the gene matches: 8. In nucleotides, the CDR3 is TGCAGCGTTGCTCCGTTAGCGGGAGACAACATTCAGTACTTC. Amino acid sequence: CSVAPLAGDNIQYF.

The V and J genes are TRBV5-4 and TRBJ2-6; the D is unclear. The V gene lost 2 bases and the J gene lost 4 bases, with 4 bases spanning the gap. This CDR3 has 13 residues. Germline V CDR1 and CDR2: SGHNT, YYREEE (reference sequence). CDR3 sequence: CASSLMGANVLTF. The CDR3 nucleotides are TGTGCCAGCAGCTTAATGGGGGCCAACGTCCTGACTTTC.

The J gene is TRBJ1-1, the V gene TRBV5-1; 8 positions match TRBD1. V lost 5 bases, J lost 9 bases, and 3 bases stayed unmatched. Germline lookup yields CDR1 SGHRS and CDR2 YFSETQ. The CDR3 spans 11 residues. This CDR3 reads CASRRTGKAFF. The CDR3 DNA reads TGCGCCAGCAGGAGGACAGGGAAAGCTTTCTTT.

This chain links TRBV7-6 with TRBJ2-7; 11 bases fit TRBD2. Germline loops: CDR1 SGHVS, CDR2 FNYEAQ. The CDR3 runs 14 residues. The V and J ends lost 1 base and 6 bases, in that order; junction bases with no gene match: 2. The CDR3 sequence: CASSLDGLAGEQYF. For the CDR3, the DNA is TGTGCCAGCAGCTTAGACGGACTAGCGGGCGAGCAGTACTTC.

The V gene is TRBV4-1, the J gene TRBJ2-7; 9 nucleotides line up with TRBD1. Losses at the gene ends were 3 bases for V and 3 bases for J; bases not matched to a gene: 6. Germline CDR1 and CDR2: MGHRA and YSYEKL. The CDR3 length is 15 residues. The CDR3, as DNA: TGCGCCAGCAGCCACCCGGGACAGGGATTCTACGAGCAGTACTTC. Encoded protein: CASSHPGQGFYEQYF.

The chain is built from TRBV25-1 and TRBJ2-3; D remains unclear. In germline, CDR1 is MGHDK, CDR2 SYGVNS. V was trimmed by 1 base and J by 4 bases, leaving 6 bases between them. This CDR3 is 13 amino acids long. The CDR3 sequence is CASSEFKADTQYF. CDR3 DNA: TGTGCCAGCAGTGAATTTAAGGCAGATACGCAGTATTTT.

The chain couples TRBV19 to TRBJ2-2, with unresolved D. Germline values: CDR1 LNHDA, CDR2 SQIVND (reference sequence). V lost 5 bases, J lost 0 bases, and 7 bases lay in between. This CDR3 has 14 residues. This CDR3 reads CASSPLTNTGELFF. The CDR3 nucleotides are TGTGCCAGTAGTCCCCTGACGAACACCGGGGAGCTGTTTTTT.

This chain connects TRBV15 to TRBJ2-1; TRBD1 might be the D (6 bases). V lost 2 bases to trimming and J lost 8 bases, with 22 bases between them. Germline values: CDR1 LNHNV, CDR2 YYDKDF (reference sequence). This CDR3 region has 17 residues. CDR3 DNA: TGTGCCACCAGCAGAACAAATCAGGGGCTTGGTCTCGATGAGCAGTTCTTC. This sequence encodes CATSRTNQGLGLDEQFF.

This chain uses TRBV12-5 with TRBJ2-1; 8 bases line up with TRBD1. The CDR3 totals 14 residues. The germline gives CDR1 LGHNT, CDR2 FRNRAP. Trimming cost V 1 base and J 7 bases; bases outside gene matches: 3. The CDR3, as DNA: TGTGCTAGTGGTTTGGCAGGGGGCATTAATGAGCAGTTCTTC. Its protein is CASGLAGGINEQFF.

CDR3 sequence: CASSQSGFTDTQYF. For the CDR3, the DNA is TGTGCCAGCAGCCAAAGCGGGTTCACAGATACGCAGTATTTT. This chain joins TRBV3-1 (or the pseudogene TRBV3-2) and TRBJ2-3; D may be TRBD2 (6 bases). The germline CDR1 and CDR2 sequences are LGHDT and YNNKEL (reference sequence). Trimming took off 2 bases at V and 2 bases at J, with 8 bases between the two ends. CDR3 size: 14 residues.

The V call is TRBV7-5, the J call TRBJ1-5; the table assigns TRBD1, which was not confirmed against the DNA. TRBV7-5 is tagged as a pseudogene. The CDR3 sequence is 19 residues long. The CDR3 DNA is TGTGTCAGAAGCTTAGCGTGTCAGCGACAGGGTGATAGCAATCAGCCCCAGCATTTT. This encodes CVRSLACQRQGDSNQPQHF.

The chain joins TRBV7-2 to TRBJ1-2, with 9 bases fitting TRBD1. The germline V gene encodes CDR1 SGHTA and CDR2 FQGNSA. V lost 2 bases, J lost 6 bases, and 7 bases stayed unmatched. This CDR3 comprises 15 residues. The CDR3 sequence: CASSLQLNRGHGYTF. CDR3 nucleotides: TGTGCCAGCAGCTTACAGCTCAACAGGGGGCATGGCTACACCTTC.